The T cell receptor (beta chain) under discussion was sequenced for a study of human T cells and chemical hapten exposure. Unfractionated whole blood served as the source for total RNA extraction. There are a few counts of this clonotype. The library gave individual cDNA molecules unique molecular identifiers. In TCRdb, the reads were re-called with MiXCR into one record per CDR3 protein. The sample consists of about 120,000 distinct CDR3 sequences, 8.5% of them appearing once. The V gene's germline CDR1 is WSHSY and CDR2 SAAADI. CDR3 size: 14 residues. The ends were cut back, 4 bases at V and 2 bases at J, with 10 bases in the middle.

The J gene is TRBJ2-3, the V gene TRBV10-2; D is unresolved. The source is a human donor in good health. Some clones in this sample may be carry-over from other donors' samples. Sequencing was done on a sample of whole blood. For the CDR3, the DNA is TGCGCCAGCAGTGCGGCGGAGTCCACAGATACGCAGTATTTT. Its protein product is CASSAAESTDTQYF.